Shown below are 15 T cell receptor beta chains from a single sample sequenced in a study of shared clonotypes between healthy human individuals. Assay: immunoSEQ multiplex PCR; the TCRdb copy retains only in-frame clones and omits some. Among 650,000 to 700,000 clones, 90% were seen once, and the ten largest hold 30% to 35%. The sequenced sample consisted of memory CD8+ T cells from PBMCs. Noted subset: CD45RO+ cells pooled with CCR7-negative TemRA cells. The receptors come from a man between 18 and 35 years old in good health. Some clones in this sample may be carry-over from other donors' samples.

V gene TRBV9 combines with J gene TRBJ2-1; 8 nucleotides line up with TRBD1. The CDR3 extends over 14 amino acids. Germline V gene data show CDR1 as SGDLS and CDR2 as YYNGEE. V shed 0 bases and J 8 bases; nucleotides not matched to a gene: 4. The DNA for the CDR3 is TGTGCCAGCAGCGTAGCGGACAGGGCGGATGAGCAGTTCTTC. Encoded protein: CASSVADRADEQFF.

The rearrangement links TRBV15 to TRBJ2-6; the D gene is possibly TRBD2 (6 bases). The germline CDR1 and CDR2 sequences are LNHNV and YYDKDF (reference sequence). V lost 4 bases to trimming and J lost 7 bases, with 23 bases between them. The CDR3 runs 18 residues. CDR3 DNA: TGTGCCACCAGCACACTCCCGGGGGAAAGCGTTTTCGCCAACGTCCTGACTTTC. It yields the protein CATSTLPGESVFANVLTF.

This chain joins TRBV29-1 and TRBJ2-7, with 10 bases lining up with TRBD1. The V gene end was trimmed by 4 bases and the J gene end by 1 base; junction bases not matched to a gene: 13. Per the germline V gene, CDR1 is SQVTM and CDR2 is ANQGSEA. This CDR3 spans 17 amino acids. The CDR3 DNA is TGCAGCGTTGGACAGGGGGCGCCCCGGGGGGGTTCCTACGAGCAGTACTTC. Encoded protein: CSVGQGAPRGGSYEQYF.

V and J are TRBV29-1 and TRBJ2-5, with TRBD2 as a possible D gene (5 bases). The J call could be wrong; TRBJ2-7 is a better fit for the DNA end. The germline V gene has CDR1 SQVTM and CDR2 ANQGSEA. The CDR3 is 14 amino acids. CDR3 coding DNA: TGCAGCGTTGAAGATCCCGGGATCTCCTACGAGCAGTACTTC. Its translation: CSVEDPGISYEQYF.

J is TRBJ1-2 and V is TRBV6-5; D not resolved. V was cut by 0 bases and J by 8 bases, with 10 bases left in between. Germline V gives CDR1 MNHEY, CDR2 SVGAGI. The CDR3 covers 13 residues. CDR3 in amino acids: CASSYSPVWGYTF. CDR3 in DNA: TGTGCCAGCAGTTACTCCCCCGTGTGGGGCTACACCTTC.

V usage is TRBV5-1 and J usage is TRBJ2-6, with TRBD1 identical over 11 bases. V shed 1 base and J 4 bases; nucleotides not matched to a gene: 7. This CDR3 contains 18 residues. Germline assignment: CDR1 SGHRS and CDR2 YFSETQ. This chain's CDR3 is CASSLLGQGALGANVLTF. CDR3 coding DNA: TGCGCCAGCAGCTTGCTTGGACAGGGGGCGCTAGGGGCCAACGTCCTGACTTTC.

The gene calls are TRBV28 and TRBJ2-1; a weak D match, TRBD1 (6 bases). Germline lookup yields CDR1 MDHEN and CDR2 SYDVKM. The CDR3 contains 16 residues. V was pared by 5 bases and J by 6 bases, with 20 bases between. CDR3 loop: CASSEYRDTLSNEQFF. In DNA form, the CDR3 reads TGTGCCAGCAGTGAATACCGGGACACCCTAAGCAATGAGCAGTTCTTC.

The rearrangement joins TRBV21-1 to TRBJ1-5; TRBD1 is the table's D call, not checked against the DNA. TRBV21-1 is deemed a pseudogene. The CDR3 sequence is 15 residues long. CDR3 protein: CASSCYRDRGQPQHF. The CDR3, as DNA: TGTGCCAGCAGCTGCTACCGGGACAGGGGGCAGCCCCAGCATTTT.

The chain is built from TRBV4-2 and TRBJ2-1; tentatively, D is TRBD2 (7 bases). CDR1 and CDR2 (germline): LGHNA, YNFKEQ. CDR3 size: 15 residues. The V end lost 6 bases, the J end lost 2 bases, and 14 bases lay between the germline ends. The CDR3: CASRRRGPAYNEQFF. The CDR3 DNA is TGTGCCAGCAGACGGCGGGGGCCCGCCTACAATGAGCAGTTCTTC.

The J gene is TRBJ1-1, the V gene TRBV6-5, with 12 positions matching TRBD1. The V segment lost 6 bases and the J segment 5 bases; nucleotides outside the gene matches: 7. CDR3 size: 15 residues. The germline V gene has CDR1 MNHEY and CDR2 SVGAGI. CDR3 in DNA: TGTGCCAGCAGACGGGACAGGGGGCTTTATACTGAAGCTTTCTTT. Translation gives CASRRDRGLYTEAFF.

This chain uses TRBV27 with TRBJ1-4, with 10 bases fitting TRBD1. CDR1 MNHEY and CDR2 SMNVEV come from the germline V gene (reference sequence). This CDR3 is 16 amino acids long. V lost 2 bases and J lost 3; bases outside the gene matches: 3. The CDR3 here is CASSLDRGLANEKLFF. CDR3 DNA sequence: TGTGCCAGCAGTTTAGACAGGGGGCTGGCTAATGAAAAACTGTTTTTT.

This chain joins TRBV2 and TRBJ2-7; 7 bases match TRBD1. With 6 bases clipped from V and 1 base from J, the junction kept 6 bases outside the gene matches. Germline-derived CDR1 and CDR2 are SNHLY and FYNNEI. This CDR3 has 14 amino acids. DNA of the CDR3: TGTGCCAGCAGAGTGACACAGGGGTCCTACGAGCAGTACTTC. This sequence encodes CASRVTQGSYEQYF.

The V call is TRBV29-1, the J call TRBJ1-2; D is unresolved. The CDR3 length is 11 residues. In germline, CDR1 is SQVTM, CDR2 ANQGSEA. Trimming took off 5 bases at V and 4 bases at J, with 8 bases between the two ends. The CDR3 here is CSVYNVYGYTF. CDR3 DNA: TGCAGCGTTTACAACGTCTATGGCTACACCTTC.

The CDR3 loop is CASSPRDRENYGYTF. The CDR3 region has the DNA TGTGCCAGCAGCCCGAGGGACAGGGAGAACTATGGCTACACCTTC. The chain employs TRBV7-8 and TRBJ1-2; the match to TRBD1 covers 9 bases. The length of the CDR3 is 15 residues. From germline, CDR1 is SGHVS and CDR2 FQNEAQ. Unmatched junction bases numbered 6, after V lost 5 bases and J lost 2 bases.

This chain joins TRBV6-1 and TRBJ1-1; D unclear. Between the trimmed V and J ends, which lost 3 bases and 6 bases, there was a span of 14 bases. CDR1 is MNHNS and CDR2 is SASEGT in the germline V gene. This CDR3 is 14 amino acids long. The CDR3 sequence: CASSDYGVGAEAFF. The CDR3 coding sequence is TGTGCCAGCAGTGATTATGGGGTTGGAGCTGAAGCTTTCTTT.